These 15 T cell receptor beta chains were sequenced from one sample in a study of blood T cell repertoires in COVID-19. The repertoire was sequenced with immunoSEQ multiplex PCR; TCRdb's copy has only in-frame clones and lacks some. The table has 100,000 to 150,000 clones, roughly 90% seen once. The material sequenced was peripheral blood. Receptors originate from a man aged 45-65 years with active or convalescent COVID-19.

This clone showed up just a few times. V is TRBV28 and J is TRBJ2-1, with 12 positions matching TRBD2. There are 17 residues in the CDR3. CDR1 MDHEN and CDR2 SYDVKM come from the germline V gene. With 6 bases clipped from V and 6 bases from J, the junction kept 12 bases outside the gene matches. Here the CDR3 reads CASSRRLAGDASNEQFF. CDR3 DNA: TGTGCCAGCAGCCGTAGACTAGCGGGAGACGCAAGCAATGAGCAGTTCTTC.

This clone was counted between two and nine times. This rearrangement joins TRBV28 to TRBJ2-2; TRBD1 might be the D (5 bases). Per germline, CDR1 MDHEN and CDR2 SYDVKM. CDR3 length: 13 residues. The CDR3 loop reads CATGVPNTGELFF. The CDR3 region has the DNA TGTGCAACAGGTGTTCCGAACACCGGGGAGCTGTTTTTT. Full variable domain (rest looked up from reference TRBV28 and TRBJ2-2): DVKVTQSSRYLVKRTGEKVFLECVQDMDHENMFWYRQDPGLGLRLIYFSYDVKMKEKGDIPEGYSVSREKKERFSLILESASTNQTSMYLCATGVPNTGELFFGEGSRLTVL.

The chain combines TRBV28 with TRBJ2-7, with D maybe TRBD2 (5 bases). The CDR3 runs to 12 residues. Trimming took off 2 bases at V and 4 bases at J, with 6 bases between the two ends. From germline, CDR1 is MDHEN and CDR2 SYDVKM. The CDR3 nucleotides read TGTGCCAGCAGTTTAGCGGGTTACGAGCAGTACTTC. As protein: CASSLAGYEQYF.

The chain uses TRBV19 and TRBJ2-2, with D tentatively TRBD1 (5 bases). Germline loops: CDR1 LNHDA, CDR2 SQIVND (reference sequence). V was trimmed by 9 bases and J by 0 bases, leaving 17 bases between them. The CDR3 is made up of 16 amino acids. The CDR3 sequence: CASTLLHRTNTGELFF. DNA of the CDR3: TGTGCCAGCACCCTGCTGCACAGGACGAACACCGGGGAGCTGTTTTTT.

The chain is built from TRBV7-2 and TRBJ2-7; 10 positions agree with TRBD2. CDR1 is SGHTA, CDR2 FQGNSA, per germline. The CDR3 length is 16 residues. Trimming removed 2 bases from V and 0 bases from J; junction bases left unmatched: 4. In DNA form, the CDR3 reads TGTGCCAGCAGCTTAAAAGCTAGCGGGAGCTCCTACGAGCAGTACTTC. This sequence encodes CASSLKASGSSYEQYF.

This clone has more than one count but fewer than ten. DNA of the CDR3: TGTGCCTGGGCCCCGGACAGGGAACAGCCCCAGCATTTT. Translation gives CAWAPDREQPQHF. The chain joins TRBV30 to TRBJ1-5; TRBD1 aligns across 8 bases. Germline CDR1 GTSNPN, CDR2 SVGIG (reference sequence). The trim removed 5 bases at V and 7 bases at J, leaving 7 bases unmatched. This CDR3 spans 13 amino acids.

The genes are TRBV6-5 and TRBJ1-2; D uncertain. The CDR3 length is 15 residues. Germline CDR1 MNHEY, CDR2 SVGAGI. V was trimmed by 7 bases and J by 4 bases, leaving 19 bases between them. The CDR3 spells CASTELPDGPYGYTF. In nucleotides, the CDR3 is TGTGCCAGCACCGAACTACCAGACGGTCCCTATGGCTACACCTTC.

The genes are TRBV6-5 and TRBJ1-4, with D unclear. The V gene's germline CDR1 is MNHEY and CDR2 SVGAGI. The V gene lost 4 bases and the J gene lost 8 bases, with 17 bases spanning the gap. The CDR3 spans 15 residues. The DNA for the CDR3 is TGTGCCAGCAGTTTATTGGCGGAGGGCAACGAAAAACTGTTTTTT. Protein product: CASSLLAEGNEKLFF.

V is TRBV11-2 and J is TRBJ2-1; weak D call: TRBD1 (6 bases). Germline lookup yields CDR1 SGHAT and CDR2 FQNNGV. The CDR3 sequence is 14 residues long. The V end was cut by 4 bases, the J end by 5 bases, with 12 bases between. This CDR3 reads CASSSHTGNNEQFF. The CDR3, as DNA: TGTGCCAGCAGCTCCCATACAGGGAACAATGAGCAGTTCTTC.

V gene TRBV5-1 combines with J gene TRBJ2-1; maybe TRBD2 (6 bases). The CDR3 contains 16 residues. Germline CDR1 and CDR2: SGHRS and YFSETQ. V was trimmed by 4 bases and J by 0 bases, leaving 14 bases between them. The CDR3 coding sequence is TGCGCCAGCAGCCACGTTAGCGGCAGCTCCTACAATGAGCAGTTCTTC. Translating it yields CASSHVSGSSYNEQFF. The whole variable domain, filled in from reference TRBV5-1 and TRBJ2-1, reads KAGVTQTPRYLIKTRGQQVTLSCSPISGHRSVSWYQQTPGQGLQFLFEYFSETQRNKGNFPGRFSGRQFSNSRSEMNVSTLELGDSALYLCASSHVSGSSYNEQFFGPGTRLTVL.

V is TRBV7-2 and J is TRBJ1-1; 9 positions match TRBD1. V lost 2 bases and J lost 5; bases outside the gene matches: 3. In germline, CDR1 is SGHTA, CDR2 FQGNSA. The CDR3 spans 14 residues. CDR3 in amino acids: CASSLNRGRTEAFF. DNA for the CDR3: TGTGCCAGCAGCTTAAACAGGGGGCGGACTGAAGCTTTCTTT. Looking up the rest from reference TRBV7-2 and TRBJ1-1 gives the full variable domain: GAGVSQSPSNKVTEKGKDVELRCDPISGHTALYWYRQSLGQGLEFLIYFQGNSAPDKSGLPSDRFSAERTGGSVSTLTIQRTQQEDSAVYLCASSLNRGRTEAFFGQGTRLTVV.

The V and J genes are TRBV27 and TRBJ2-1; 7 bases match TRBD1. There are 15 residues in the CDR3. CDR1 MNHEY and CDR2 SMNVEV come from the germline V gene (reference sequence). V trimming: 5 bases; J trimming: 1 base; junction bases outside the gene matches: 5. The CDR3 DNA follows: TGTGCCAGCAGTCCCGAGGGACAGTCCTACAATGAGCAGTTCTTC. Translation: CASSPEGQSYNEQFF.

The chain carries TRBV28 and TRBJ2-1, with TRBD2 matching over 8 bases. The CDR3 contains 14 residues. The germline V gene encodes CDR1 MDHEN and CDR2 SYDVKM. V lost 8 bases to trimming and J lost 6 bases; unmatched junction nucleotides: 9. The CDR3 loop is CASPPSGSINEQFF. The CDR3 DNA reads TGTGCCAGCCCACCCAGCGGGAGTATCAATGAGCAGTTCTTC.

The chain uses TRBV7-9 and TRBJ2-7, with D possibly matching TRBD2 (6 bases). The V end lost 0 bases, the J end lost 3 bases, and 18 bases lay between the germline ends. CDR3 length: 17 residues. Per germline, CDR1 SEHNR and CDR2 FQNEAQ (reference sequence). CDR3 residues: CASSLAAGPYLRYEQYF. For the CDR3, the DNA is TGTGCCAGCAGCTTAGCGGCGGGACCTTACCTCCGCTACGAGCAGTACTTC.

This chain uses TRBV4-1 with TRBJ2-1, with D tentatively TRBD2 (5 bases). CDR1 and CDR2 from the germline V gene are MGHRA and YSYEKL. The CDR3 has 15 residues. Trimming removed 0 bases at V and 3 bases at J, with 9 bases between. The CDR3 DNA sequence: TGCGCCAGCAGCCAAGATCACGGGAACTACAATGAGCAGTTCTTC. Translated, it gives CASSQDHGNYNEQFF.